This TCR beta chain was identified in a study of blood T cell repertoires in COVID-19. Study information: Both acute and convalescent COVID-19 samples were obtained from the United States, Italy and Spain. Nucleic acid was either cDNA or gDNA, and it came from T cells, B-cell-depleted T cells, or PBMCs.

In the source study's methods: Cell counts per sample came from amplifying reference gene primers. Generated by immunoSEQ multiplex PCR, the TCRdb table keeps only in-frame clones and is missing some. V, J and clone size reflect that table, while D and trimming were determined from the DNA. The sample yields approximately 210,000 clones, roughly 84% seen once. Germline V gene lookup returns CDR1 KGHSH and CDR2 LQKENI. This CDR3 region has 14 residues. Trimming took off 1 base at V and 4 bases at J, with 10 bases between the two ends. The rearrangement joins TRBV18 to TRBJ1-1; D gene uncertain. The sequence came from a middle-aged man with active or convalescent COVID-19. The sequencing input was peripheral blood. The CDR3 DNA reads as TGTGCCAGCTCACCACAGGAGGGTGGCACTGAAGCTTTCTTT. Translated: CASSPQEGGTEAFF.